What follows describes a single TCR beta chain. What it binds is not known. This record belongs to a study of cytomegalovirus exposure and HLA in healthy donors. PCR involved 60 Vbeta and 13 Jbeta primers. Sequenced by immunoSEQ multiplex PCR; TCRdb stores in-frame clones only, minus some. The repertoire holds around 50,000 clones, with around 80% as singletons. Donors likely had unrecorded immune exposures despite being nominally healthy when sampled. Study-level findings and limits: An analysis that was carried out later associated 16,951 TCR beta sequences with HLA alleles at 0.05 false discovery rate. An apparent linkage of common viral pathogens to several of the most significant clusters emerged in a later analysis.

This receptor was taken from a man aged 45-65 years in good health and CMV-seronegative. Source material: PBMCs.

The CDR3 nucleotides are TGTGCCAGCAGCCAGGGGGCGGTTAACTATGGCTACACCTTC. Translation: CASSQGAVNYGYTF. The chain recombines TRBV5-6 with TRBJ1-2; 8 bases align to TRBD1. Looked up from germline, CDR1 is SGHDT and CDR2 is YYEEEE. The CDR3 consists of 14 residues. With V trimmed by 4 bases and J by 1 base, 3 bases remained unmatched.